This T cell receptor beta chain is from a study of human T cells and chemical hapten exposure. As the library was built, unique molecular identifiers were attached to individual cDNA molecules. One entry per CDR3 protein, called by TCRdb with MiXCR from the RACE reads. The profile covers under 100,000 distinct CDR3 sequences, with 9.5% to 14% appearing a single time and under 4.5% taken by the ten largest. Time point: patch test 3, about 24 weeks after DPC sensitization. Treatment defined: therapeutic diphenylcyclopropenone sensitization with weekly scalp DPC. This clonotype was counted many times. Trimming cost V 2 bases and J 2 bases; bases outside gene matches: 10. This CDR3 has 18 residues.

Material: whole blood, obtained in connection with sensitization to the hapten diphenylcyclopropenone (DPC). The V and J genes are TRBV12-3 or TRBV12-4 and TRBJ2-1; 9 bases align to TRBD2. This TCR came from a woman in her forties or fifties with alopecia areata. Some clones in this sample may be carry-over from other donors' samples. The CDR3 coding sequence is TGTGCCAGCAGTTTATGGGTAGCGGGAGTAAGCACCTACAATGAGCAGTTCTTC. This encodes CASSLWVAGVSTYNEQFF.